Sequencing of this T cell receptor beta chain was carried out in a study of tumor-infiltrating lymphocytes in glioblastoma multiforme. In regard to this clonotype: Antigen unknown. Because the CDR3 is missing its conserved closing phenylalanine or tryptophan, this is likely a read error.

The CDR3 is 13 residues long. V was pared by 1 base and J by 5 bases, with 7 bases between. In germline, CDR1 is LGHNA, CDR2 YNFKEQ. TCRB libraries came from RNA via three nested multiplex PCR rounds. No unique molecular identifiers were described for these TCRB libraries. TCRdb recomputed calls from the multiplex PCR reads with MiXCR, one row per CDR3 protein. The sample holds 10,000 to 15,000 distinct CDR3 sequences; around three fifths are singletons and the top ten take around 30%. Study-wide results and caveats: The TCR and somatic mutation analysis included just one glioblastoma patient.

V usage is TRBV4-2 and J usage is TRBJ2-3; D perhaps matches TRBD2 (6 bases). The TCR sequence derives from a male donor with glioblastoma. Material for sequencing was brain tumor tissue. Here the CDR3 reads CASSQGREDTQYL. CDR3 coding DNA: TGTGCCAGCAGCCAAGGGAGGGAAGATACGCAGTATTTG.